Each of the 4 T cell receptor beta chains below was sequenced from the same sample in a study of PD-1 blockade in classical Hodgkin lymphoma. Measured with immunoSEQ multiplex PCR; TCRdb has only the in-frame clones, and not every one. The repertoire holds 30,000 or so clones, around 79% seen once, with approximately 18% in the top ten. Time point of the sample: cycle 4 day 1 (C4D1), after about 6 weeks of nivolumab. Relapse was seen in all patients after autologous stem cell transplantation, and brentuximab vedotin exposure was variable. Specimen: peripheral blood mononuclear cells (PBMCs), collected before the fourth cycle of nivolumab. The receptors originated from a human donor with classical Hodgkin lymphoma.

This rearrangement joins TRBV5-1 to TRBJ1-6; 10 bases map to TRBD1. CDR1 is SGHRS and CDR2 is YFSETQ in the germline V gene. V dropped 3 bases and J dropped 5; count of bases not matched to a gene: 5. This CDR3 has 16 amino acids. Written as DNA, the CDR3 is TGCGCCAGCAGCTCGACGGGGACAGGGGATAATTCACCCCTCCACTTT. It codes for CASSSTGTGDNSPLHF.

CDR3 nucleotides: TGTGCCTCTACGTTCACCCCTTCCGCCCTCTCTGGAAACACCATATATTTT. Translation: CASTFTPSALSGNTIYF. This rearrangement joins TRBV11-2 to TRBJ1-3, with unresolved D. Per germline, CDR1 SGHAT and CDR2 FQNNGV. V was cut by 11 bases and J by 0 bases, with 23 bases left in between. The CDR3 totals 17 residues.

The chain employs TRBV5-4 and TRBJ1-6; possible D gene TRBD1, 6 bases. Germline CDR1 is SGHNT and CDR2 is YYREEE (reference sequence). V was pared by 0 bases and J by 10 bases, with 11 bases between. This CDR3 spans 14 amino acids. The CDR3 DNA follows: TGTGCCAGCAGCTTGGAGGGGGATCGGTCACCCCTCCACTTT. It translates to CASSLEGDRSPLHF.

The chain employs TRBV6-1 and TRBJ2-1; D may be TRBD1 or TRBD2 (5 bases each). The CDR3 consists of 11 residues. Germline V CDR1 and CDR2: MNHNS, SASEGT. The CDR3 region has the DNA TGTGCGCTGGGCCCGGGGACGGTTTGGTTCTTC. It translates to CALGPGTVWFF.